This T cell receptor beta chain was found in a study of blood T cell repertoires in COVID-19. Sequencing used immunoSEQ multiplex PCR; TCRdb keeps in-frame clones, though not all of them. The table has just over 650,000 clones, 70% to 90% seen once; the top ten hold over 0.2%. This CDR3 spans 15 amino acids. The V and J ends lost 0 bases and 6 bases respectively, with 15 bases between them. Germline V gene lookup returns CDR1 SGHRS and CDR2 YFSETQ. Sequenced material: peripheral blood. The chain carries TRBV5-1 and TRBJ1-2, with D uncertain. The receptor comes from a woman younger than 30 with acute or convalescent COVID-19. The CDR3 is CASSLDVPGRDGYTF. The CDR3 nucleotides are TGCGCCAGCAGCTTGGATGTACCAGGAAGAGATGGCTACACCTTC.